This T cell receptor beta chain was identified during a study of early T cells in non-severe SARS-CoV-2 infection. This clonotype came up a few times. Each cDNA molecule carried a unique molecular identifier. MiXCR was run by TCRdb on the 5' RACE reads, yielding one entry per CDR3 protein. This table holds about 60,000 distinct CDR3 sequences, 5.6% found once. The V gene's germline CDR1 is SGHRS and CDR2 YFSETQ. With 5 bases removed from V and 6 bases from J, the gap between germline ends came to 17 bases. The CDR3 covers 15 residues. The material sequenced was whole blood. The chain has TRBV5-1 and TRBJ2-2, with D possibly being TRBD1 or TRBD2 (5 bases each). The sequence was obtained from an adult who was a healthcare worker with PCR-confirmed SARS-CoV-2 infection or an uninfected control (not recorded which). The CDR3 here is CASRLSGTAAGELFF. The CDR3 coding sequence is TGCGCCAGCAGGCTATCCGGGACGGCCGCCGGGGAGCTGTTTTTT.